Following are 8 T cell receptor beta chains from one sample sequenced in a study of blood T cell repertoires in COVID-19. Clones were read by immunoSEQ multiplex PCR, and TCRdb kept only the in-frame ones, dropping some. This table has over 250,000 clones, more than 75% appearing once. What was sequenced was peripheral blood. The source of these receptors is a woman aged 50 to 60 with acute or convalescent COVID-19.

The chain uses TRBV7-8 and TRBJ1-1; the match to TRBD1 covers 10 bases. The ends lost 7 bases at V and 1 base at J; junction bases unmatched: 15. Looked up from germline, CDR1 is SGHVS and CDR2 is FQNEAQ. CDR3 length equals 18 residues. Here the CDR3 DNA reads TGTGCCAGCAACACTCGAGGGGGGACAGGGGCCTCGAACACTGAAGCTTTCTTT. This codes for CASNTRGGTGASNTEAFF.

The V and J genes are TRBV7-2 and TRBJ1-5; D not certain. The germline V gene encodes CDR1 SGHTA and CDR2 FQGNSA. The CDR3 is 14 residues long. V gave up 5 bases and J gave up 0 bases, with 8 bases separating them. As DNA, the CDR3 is TGTGCCAGCAGCGAGAGTCTTAGCAATCAGCCCCAGCATTTT. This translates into CASSESLSNQPQHF. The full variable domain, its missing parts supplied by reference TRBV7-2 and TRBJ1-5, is GAGVSQSPSNKVTEKGKDVELRCDPISGHTALYWYRQSLGQGLEFLIYFQGNSAPDKSGLPSDRFSAERTGGSVSTLTIQRTQQEDSAVYLCASSESLSNQPQHFGDGTRLSIL.

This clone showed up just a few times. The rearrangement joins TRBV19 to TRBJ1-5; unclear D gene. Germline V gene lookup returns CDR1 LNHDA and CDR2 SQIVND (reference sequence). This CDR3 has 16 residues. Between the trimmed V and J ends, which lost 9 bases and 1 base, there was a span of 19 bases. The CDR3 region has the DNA TGTGCCAGCCTACGGTCCGGGTCGGCGAGCAATCAGCCCCAGCATTTT. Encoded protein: CASLRSGSASNQPQHF.

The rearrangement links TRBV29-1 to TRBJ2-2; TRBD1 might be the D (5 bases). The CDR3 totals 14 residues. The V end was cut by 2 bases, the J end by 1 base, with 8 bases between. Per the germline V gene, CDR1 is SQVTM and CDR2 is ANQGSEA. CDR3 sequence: CSVERQLNTGELFF. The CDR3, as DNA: TGCAGCGTTGAAAGACAGTTGAACACCGGGGAGCTGTTTTTT.

The CDR3 loop is CASSPPRGTEAFF. In DNA, the CDR3 is TGTGCCAGCAGTCCTCCCAGGGGCACTGAAGCTTTCTTT. This rearrangement joins TRBV27 to TRBJ1-1, with D maybe TRBD1 (6 bases). This CDR3 region has 13 residues. CDR1 and CDR2 from the germline V gene are MNHEY and SMNVEV (reference sequence). V was cut by 5 bases and J by 4 bases, with 11 bases left in between.

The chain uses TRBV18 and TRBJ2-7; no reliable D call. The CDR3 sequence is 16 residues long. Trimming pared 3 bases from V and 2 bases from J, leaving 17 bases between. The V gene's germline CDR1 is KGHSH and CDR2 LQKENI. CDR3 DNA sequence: TGTGCCAGCTCACCTCTTGACTCTCGCGCAACCTACGAGCAGTACTTC. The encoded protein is CASSPLDSRATYEQYF. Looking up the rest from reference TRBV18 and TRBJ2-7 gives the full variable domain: NAGVMQNPRHLVRRRGQEARLRCSPMKGHSHVYWYRQLPEEGLKFMVYLQKENIIDESGMPKERFSAEFPKEGPSILRIQQVVRGDSAAYFCASSPLDSRATYEQYFGPGTRLTVT.

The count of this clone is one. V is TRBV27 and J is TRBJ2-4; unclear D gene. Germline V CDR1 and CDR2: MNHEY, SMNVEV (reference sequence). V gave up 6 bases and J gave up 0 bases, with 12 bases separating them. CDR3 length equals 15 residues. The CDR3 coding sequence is TGTGCCAGCAGCCGAGCAGACTTAGCCAAAAACATTCAGTACTTC. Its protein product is CASSRADLAKNIQYF.

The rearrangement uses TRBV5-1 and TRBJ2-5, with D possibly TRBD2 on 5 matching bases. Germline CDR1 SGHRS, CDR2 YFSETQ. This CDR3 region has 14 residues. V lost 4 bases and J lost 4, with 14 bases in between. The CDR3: CASSGGEGGETQYF. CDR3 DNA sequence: TGCGCCAGCAGCGGAGGTGAGGGCGGAGAGACCCAGTACTTC.